This T cell receptor (beta chain) was retrieved from a study of response to subunit inactivated influenza vaccine. A note on this clonotype: Antigen unknown.

This CDR3 spans 18 amino acids. Germline V gene sequence: CDR1 MNHEY, CDR2 SVGEGT. The ends were cut back, 3 bases at V and 0 bases at J, with 18 bases in the middle. Broader study findings: After each seasonal influenza vaccination, few new T cells are recruited, the authors suggested.

TCRdb used MiXCR to reprocess the RT-PCR reads, holding one entry per CDR3 protein. This table holds hundreds of thousands of distinct CDR3 sequences, roughly 14% found once. The chain recombines TRBV6-2 or TRBV6-3 with TRBJ2-1, with D maybe TRBD2 (6 bases). Sequenced material: PBMCs from blood, taken 12 days after vaccination. The receptor was derived from a middle-aged man who received an inactivated influenza vaccine. CDR3 protein: CASSYRVERVSSYNEQFF. Here the CDR3 DNA reads TGTGCCAGCAGTTATCGGGTCGAGCGGGTAAGCTCCTACAATGAGCAGTTCTTC.